These T cell receptor beta chains were read from a single sample in a study of T cell responses to AZD1222 COVID-19 vaccine. Measured with immunoSEQ multiplex PCR; TCRdb has only the in-frame clones, and not every one. The sample yields 140,000 to 150,000 clones, 85% to 95% seen once. The sample was peripheral blood, taken after recovery from COVID-19. The receptors were sampled from an adult who had recovered from COVID-19. CDR3s include the opening cysteine and the closing phenylalanine or tryptophan. Fields, in order: D gene, clone size, V gene, J gene, CDR3 length, CDR3 protein, CDR3 DNA. D genes are given only for firm matches. Only part of the rows carry a size: once, few, many, or a class if the clone is expanded.

D: TRBD2; size: NA; V: TRBV11-2; J: TRBJ2-3; length: 15; CDR3: CASSLPGLAADTQYF; DNA: TGTGCCAGCAGCCTACCGGGGCTAGCGGCAGATACGCAGTATTTT
D: NA; size: NA; V: TRBV6-6; J: TRBJ2-1; length: 14; CDR3: CASRVMTGHNEQFF; DNA: TGTGCCAGCAGGGTAATGACAGGACACAATGAGCAGTTCTTC
D: NA; size: NA; V: TRBV27; J: TRBJ1-3; length: 13; CDR3: CASSRESGNTIYF; DNA: TGTGCTTCCTCGCGGGAATCTGGAAACACCATATATTTT
D: TRBD2; size: NA; V: TRBV6-5; J: TRBJ2-1; length: 15; CDR3: CASSSREGAVNEQFF; DNA: TGTGCCAGCAGTTCGCGGGAGGGAGCCGTGAATGAGCAGTTCTTC
D: TRBD1; size: NA; V: TRBV19; J: TRBJ2-5; length: 15; CDR3: CASSNPDREQETQYF; DNA: TGTGCCAGTAGTAACCCGGACAGGGAGCAAGAGACCCAGTACTTC
D: TRBD1; size: NA; V: TRBV3-1/TRBV3-2; J: TRBJ2-7; length: 13; CDR3: CASSQDRGYEQYF; DNA: TGTGCCAGCAGCCAGGACAGGGGCTACGAGCAGTACTTC
D: TRBD2; size: NA; V: TRBV4-1; J: TRBJ2-7; length: 13; CDR3: CASSQESGTSEYF; DNA: TGCGCCAGCAGCCAAGAGTCGGGGACTAGTGAGTACTTC
D: NA; size: NA; V: TRBV10-1; J: TRBJ2-7; length: 15; CDR3: CASSDGPGAPYEQYF; DNA: TGCGCCAGCAGTGATGGCCCAGGGGCCCCCTACGAGCAGTACTTC
D: NA; size: NA; V: TRBV27; J: TRBJ2-7; length: 14; CDR3: CASKGPGVPYEQYF; DNA: TGTGCCAGCAAGGGTCCCGGAGTCCCCTACGAGCAGTACTTC
D: TRBD2; size: NA; V: TRBV5-1; J: TRBJ2-5; length: 16; CDR3: CASSSGLANTQETQYF; DNA: TGCGCCAGCAGCTCGGGACTAGCGAACACACAAGAGACCCAGTACTTC
D: NA; size: NA; V: TRBV5-4; J: TRBJ1-2; length: 14; CDR3: CASSLASWGYGYTF; DNA: TGTGCCAGCAGCTTGGCCTCCTGGGGCTATGGCTACACCTTC
D: NA; size: NA; V: TRBV7-2; J: TRBJ1-5; length: 14; CDR3: CASSSRGGHQPQHF; DNA: TGTGCCAGCAGCTCCCGGGGGGGACATCAGCCCCAGCATTTT
D: NA; size: NA; V: TRBV6-1; J: TRBJ1-4; length: 15; CDR3: CASSDGRGGSEKLFF; DNA: TGTGCCAGCAGTGATGGGAGGGGAGGGAGTGAAAAACTGTTTTTT
D: NA; size: NA; V: TRBV9; J: TRBJ2-7; length: 15; CDR3: CASSPRGPSTYEQYF; DNA: TGTGCCAGCAGCCCCCGCGGGCCGTCTACCTACGAGCAGTACTTC
D: NA; size: NA; V: TRBV9; J: TRBJ2-1; length: 15; CDR3: CASSVGGRTYNEQFF; DNA: TGTGCCAGCAGCGTAGGGGGGAGAACCTACAATGAGCAGTTCTTC
D: NA; size: NA; V: TRBV19; J: TRBJ1-1; length: 18; CDR3: CASSIDPKGSIMNTEAFF; DNA: TGTGCCAGTAGTATAGATCCTAAGGGCTCAATAATGAACACTGAAGCTTTCTTT
D: NA; size: NA; V: TRBV27; J: TRBJ1-2; length: 13; CDR3: CASSLSGVDGYTF; DNA: TGTGCCAGCAGTTTATCAGGGGTCGATGGCTACACCTTC
D: NA; size: NA; V: TRBV28; J: TRBJ1-3; length: 14; CDR3: CASSSRTAGNTIYF; DNA: TGTGCCAGCAGTTCCCGGACAGCTGGAAACACCATATATTTT
D: TRBD1; size: NA; V: TRBV6-1; J: TRBJ1-1; length: 15; CDR3: CASSEPGQGNTEAFF; DNA: TGTGCCAGCAGTGAACCAGGACAGGGGAACACTGAAGCTTTCTTT
D: NA; size: once; V: TRBV11-3; J: TRBJ2-2; length: 17; CDR3: CASSLPGLDRNTGELFF; DNA: TGTGCCAGCAGCTTACCGGGACTCGACAGGAACACCGGGGAGCTGTTTTTT
D: TRBD2; size: NA; V: TRBV4-1; J: TRBJ2-3; length: 14; CDR3: CASSRGLAGDTQYF; DNA: TGCGCCAGCAGTCGAGGACTAGCGGGAGATACGCAGTATTTT
D: NA; size: NA; V: TRBV19; J: TRBJ1-1; length: 17; CDR3: CASSIRLGKVMNTEAFF; DNA: TGTGCCAGTAGTATACGGTTAGGGAAAGTAATGAACACTGAAGCTTTCTTT
D: NA; size: NA; V: TRBV21-1; J: TRBJ1-2; length: 18; CDR3: CASRPLRDRGRRGYGYTF; DNA: TGTGCCAGCCGTCCTCTTCGGGACAGGGGGCGAAGGGGCTATGGCTACACCTTC
D: TRBD2; size: NA; V: TRBV7-7; J: TRBJ2-1; length: 15; CDR3: CASRPLAGGNNEQFF; DNA: TGTGCTAGCAGACCACTAGCGGGAGGCAACAATGAGCAGTTCTTC
D: TRBD1; size: NA; V: TRBV28; J: TRBJ1-5; length: 14; CDR3: CASSGKGATQPQHF; DNA: TGTGCCAGCAGTGGAAAGGGGGCGACTCAGCCCCAGCATTTT
D: TRBD2; size: NA; V: TRBV28; J: TRBJ2-3; length: 17; CDR3: CASSFSGLAGDKDTQYF; DNA: TGTGCCAGCAGTTTCTCGGGACTAGCGGGAGATAAGGATACGCAGTATTTT
D: TRBD2; size: NA; V: TRBV6-4; J: TRBJ2-1; length: 15; CDR3: CASSVSGGSNNEQFF; DNA: TGTGCCAGCAGTGTAAGCGGGGGCTCCAACAATGAGCAGTTCTTC
D: NA; size: NA; V: TRBV19; J: TRBJ2-7; length: 14; CDR3: CATSGWQGFYEQYF; DNA: TGTGCCACCAGTGGATGGCAGGGGTTCTACGAGCAGTACTTC
D: NA; size: NA; V: TRBV28; J: TRBJ1-4; length: 14; CDR3: CASSFEFQREKLFF; DNA: TGTGCCAGCAGCTTTGAGTTCCAGAGAGAAAAACTGTTTTTT
D: NA; size: once; V: TRBV15; J: TRBJ2-7; length: 13; CDR3: CATSENRGYEQYF; DNA: TGTGCCACCAGCGAAAACCGGGGCTACGAGCAGTACTTC
D: TRBD1; size: NA; V: TRBV18; J: TRBJ2-6; length: 18; CDR3: CASSPLGTGGVGANVLTF; DNA: TGTGCCAGCTCACCTTTGGGGACAGGGGGTGTTGGGGCCAACGTCCTGACTTTC
D: TRBD1; size: NA; V: TRBV2; J: TRBJ1-4; length: 14; CDR3: CASSRDRGSEKLFF; DNA: TGTGCCAGCAGTCGGGACAGGGGGAGTGAAAAACTGTTTTTT
D: NA; size: NA; V: TRBV7-2; J: TRBJ1-2; length: 15; CDR3: CASSLTRSRARGYTF; DNA: TGTGCCAGCAGCCTGACCAGGTCTCGCGCTCGAGGCTACACCTTC
D: TRBD2; size: once; V: TRBV4-2; J: TRBJ2-7; length: 16; CDR3: CASSQDWASGKYEQYF; DNA: TGTGCCAGCAGCCAAGATTGGGCTAGCGGGAAGTACGAGCAGTACTTC
D: NA; size: NA; V: TRBV10-3; J: TRBJ2-7; length: 16; CDR3: CAIGPPRADRVGEQYF; DNA: TGTGCCATCGGTCCCCCGAGAGCGGATAGGGTAGGCGAGCAGTACTTC
D: NA; size: NA; V: TRBV13; J: TRBJ1-1; length: 13; CDR3: CASSLRGYTEAFF; DNA: TGTGCCAGCAGCCTCCGGGGGTACACTGAAGCTTTCTTT
D: NA; size: NA; V: TRBV5-6; J: TRBJ2-5; length: 14; CDR3: CASSRTGRVETQYF; DNA: TGTGCCAGCAGCCGGACAGGGAGGGTGGAGACCCAGTACTTC
D: NA; size: NA; V: TRBV23-1; J: TRBJ2-3; length: 18; CDR3: CASSLPRPDQCIPDTQYF; DNA: TGCGCCAGCAGTCTCCCCCGGCCCGACCAATGCATCCCAGATACGCAGTATTTT
D: TRBD1; size: NA; V: TRBV10-3; J: TRBJ2-5; length: 16; CDR3: CAISEVGQKYQETQYF; DNA: TGTGCCATCAGTGAAGTGGGACAGAAGTACCAAGAGACCCAGTACTTC